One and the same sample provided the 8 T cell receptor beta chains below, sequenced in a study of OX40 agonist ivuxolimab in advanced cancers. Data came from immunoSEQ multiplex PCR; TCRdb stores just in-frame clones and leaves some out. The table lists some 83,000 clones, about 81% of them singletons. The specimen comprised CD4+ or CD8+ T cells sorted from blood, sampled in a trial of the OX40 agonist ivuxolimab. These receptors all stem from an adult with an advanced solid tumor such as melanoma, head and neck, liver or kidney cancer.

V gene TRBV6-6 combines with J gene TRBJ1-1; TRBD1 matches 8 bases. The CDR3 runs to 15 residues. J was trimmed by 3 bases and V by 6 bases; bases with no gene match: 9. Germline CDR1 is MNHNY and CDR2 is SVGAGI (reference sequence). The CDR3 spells CASRDPGGRYTEAFF. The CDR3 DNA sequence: TGTGCCAGCAGGGATCCAGGGGGCCGGTACACTGAAGCTTTCTTT.

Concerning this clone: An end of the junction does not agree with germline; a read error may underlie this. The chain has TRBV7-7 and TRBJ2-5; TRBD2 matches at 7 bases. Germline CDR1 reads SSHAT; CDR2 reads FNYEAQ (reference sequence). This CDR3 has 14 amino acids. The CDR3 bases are TGTGCTAGCAGCTTAGACGGGGGGAGAGGGACCCAGTACTTC. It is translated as CASSLDGGRGTQYF.

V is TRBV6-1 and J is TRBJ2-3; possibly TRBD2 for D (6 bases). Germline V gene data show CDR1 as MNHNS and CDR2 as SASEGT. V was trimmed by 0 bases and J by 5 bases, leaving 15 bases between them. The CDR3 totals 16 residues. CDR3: CASSEAGPRGRDTQYF. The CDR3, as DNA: TGTGCCAGCAGTGAAGCCGGGCCCCGGGGGAGAGATACGCAGTATTTT.

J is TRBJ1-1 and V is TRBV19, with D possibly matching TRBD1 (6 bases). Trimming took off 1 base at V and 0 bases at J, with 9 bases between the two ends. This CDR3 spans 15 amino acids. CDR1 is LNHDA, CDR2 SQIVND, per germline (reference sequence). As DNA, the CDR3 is TGTGCCAGTAGTATAGGGGGGGCCGTGAACACTGAAGCTTTCTTT. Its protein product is CASSIGGAVNTEAFF.

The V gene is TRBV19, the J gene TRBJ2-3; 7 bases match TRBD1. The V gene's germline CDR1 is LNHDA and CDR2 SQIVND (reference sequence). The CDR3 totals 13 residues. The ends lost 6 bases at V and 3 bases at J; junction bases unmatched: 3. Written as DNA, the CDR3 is TGTGCCAGTAGCAACAGGGGAACAGATACGCAGTATTTT. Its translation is CASSNRGTDTQYF.

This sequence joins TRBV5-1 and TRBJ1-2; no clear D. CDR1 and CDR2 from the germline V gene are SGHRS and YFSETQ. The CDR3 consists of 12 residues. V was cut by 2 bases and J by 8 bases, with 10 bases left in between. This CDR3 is CASSFGRGGYTF. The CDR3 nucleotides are TGCGCCAGCAGCTTCGGACGAGGGGGCTACACCTTC.

CDR3 amino acids: CASSARQGGTEAFF. The CDR3 DNA sequence: TGTGCCAGCAGCGCCCGACAGGGGGGAACTGAAGCTTTCTTT. The V call is TRBV5-5, the J call TRBJ1-1; 9 bases match TRBD1. V shed 4 bases and J 5 bases; nucleotides not matched to a gene: 6. The V gene's germline CDR1 is SGHKS and CDR2 YYEKEE (reference sequence). The CDR3 loop spans 14 amino acids.

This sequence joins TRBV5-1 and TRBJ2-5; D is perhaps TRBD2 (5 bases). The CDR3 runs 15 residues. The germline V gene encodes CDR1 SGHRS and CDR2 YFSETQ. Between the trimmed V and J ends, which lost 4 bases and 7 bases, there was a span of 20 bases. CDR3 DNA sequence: TGCGCCAGCAGCCCTACGGGGAACCTACTTGGGACCCAGTACTTC. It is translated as CASSPTGNLLGTQYF.